This T cell receptor (beta chain) is drawn from a study of OX40 agonist ivuxolimab in advanced cancers. As for the study more broadly: Ivuxolimab was an agonistic, fully human IgG2 monoclonal antibody directed against OX40 (CD134), a costimulatory receptor. Patients were allowed to have had prior anti-PD-1, anti-PD-L1 or anti-CTLA-4 therapy, and 30% to 50% of the dose-escalation patients had previously received checkpoint inhibitors. Peripheral TCRbeta sequencing aimed to test whether ivuxolimab altered TCR sequence diversity and caused clonal T-cell expansion. Partial responses occurred in three dose-escalation patients: two with cutaneous melanoma and one with hepatocellular carcinoma. Intravenous ivuxolimab was administered to patients every 2 weeks at six dose levels: 0.01, 0.1, 0.3, 1.5, 3 and 10 mg/kg. Of the roughly 54 dose-escalation patients, hepatocellular carcinoma was present in around 20, melanoma in some 15, renal cell carcinoma in 9 and head and neck cancer in 9. The paper describes the monotherapy dose-escalation part (N of about 47 patients) of the phase I trial of ivuxolimab. A male proportion of roughly 80% and a mean age of approximately 58 years, ranging from 23 to 79, were recorded for the dose-escalation cohort.

The CDR3 goes from the cysteine to the phenylalanine over 14 residues. Just the 42-base CDR3 DNA is kept, in frame starting at base 1. Taken from the germline V gene (reference sequence), the CDR1 and CDR2 loops are LNHDA and SQIVND. V sheds 7 bases and J sheds 2 bases, leaving 14 bases between their ends. Patients with a history of autoimmune disease or receiving systemic immunosuppression were excluded from the trial. In every dose cohort, peripheral blood was drawn for TCR sequencing at baseline, cycle 4 day 1, and cycle 7 day 1. The samples were taken from a phase I, first-in-human, multicenter, open-label dose-escalation trial of ivuxolimab. Adults with locally advanced or metastatic melanoma, renal cell carcinoma, hepatocellular carcinoma or head and neck squamous cell carcinoma were enrolled in the trial. CD4+ and CD8+ T cells were sorted separately from peripheral blood before TCR sequencing.

Findings and caveats that apply to the study as a whole: The antigen specificity of the peripheral T cells that underwent clonal expansion was not determined. Clonal expansion of both CD4+ and CD8+ blood T cells was observed from baseline to week 6 at doses 0.1 to 3.0 mg/kg. On average, CD8+ T cells showed more expanded clones than CD4+ T cells after ivuxolimab. In the 0.1-3.0 mg/kg groups, partial responders had among the lowest normalized peripheral clonal expansion, particularly in CD8+ T cells. Low levels of normalized T-cell clonal expansion were also seen in some nonresponding patients.

To sequence the TCRbeta CDR3 region, genomic DNA was isolated from the sorted cells. The immunoSEQ Assay was used to sequence the TCRbeta CDR3 regions. TCRdb mirrors the immuneACCESS table, restricted to in-frame sequences. Some clones are absent from its copies; in checked studies, under half trace to an unresolved V gene, and the reason for the others is unknown. For this sample the table gives approximately 49,000 clones, of which around 80% were detected only once. Over 1.5% of the sample is held by the ten biggest clonotypes. For this clone: It lacks a known antigen. Qualities for individual bases were not recorded, and no much larger clone is one base off.

Source: CD4+ or CD8+ T cells sorted from blood, taken in a trial of the OX40 agonist ivuxolimab. Here the chain combines TRBV19 and TRBJ1-2, with the D gene not confidently named. The source of this sequence is an adult with an advanced solid tumor such as melanoma, head and neck, liver or kidney cancer. The sequence in DNA is TGTGCCAGTACCTCCATGGCGGGGAACTATGGCTACACCTTC. It encodes CASTSMAGNYGYTF. With the rest looked up from the reference TRBV19 and TRBJ1-2 genes rather than sequenced, the full variable domain is DGGITQSPKYLFRKEGQNVTLSCEQNLNHDAMYWYRQDPGQGLRLIYYSQIVNDFQKGDIAEGYSVSREKKESFPLTVTSAQKNPTAFYLCASTSMAGNYGYTFGSGTRLTVV.